This T cell receptor beta chain was sequenced in a study of CD8 T cells in Susac syndrome (dated 2019 in TCRdb). With respect to the entire study: Whether CD8+ T cell activation and differentiation in Susac syndrome was antigen driven was tested using repertoire sequencing. The clonality of the CD8+ T cell repertoire was compared across over 10 healthy donors, some 14 Susac syndrome patients and about 16 multiple sclerosis patients. Overall study outcomes, separate from this receptor: The number of individuals in the TCR sequencing and HLA analysis was acknowledged as relatively small.

Peripheral blood CD8+ and CD4+ T cells from healthy donors, Susac syndrome patients and multiple sclerosis patients were profiled using high-throughput TCR beta sequencing. The multiple sclerosis controls were treatment-naive patients who had stable or active relapsing-remitting disease and met the revised McDonald criteria. Bulk CD8+ and CD4+ T cells were purified magnetically by negative isolation, whereas CD8+ TEMRA cells were enriched by FACS. Blood was drawn into EDTA tubes, processed within 24 hours, and PBMCs were isolated by density gradient centrifugation. PBMCs destined for TCR sequencing were cryopreserved in liquid nitrogen and later thawed in a 37 °C water bath. Purity of sorted or isolated CD4+, CD8+ and CD8+ TEMRA cells was at least 90%. Points on this clonotype: Which antigen it targets is not known. Within one base of it there is no much larger clone, and no base qualities were kept.

V loses 4 bases at its end and J loses 0 bases; junction bases beyond the gene matches: 3. From the cysteine up to the phenylalanine, the CDR3 has a length of 14 residues. The retained sequence is limited to the CDR3, 42 bases, with the frame set at the first base. Taken from the germline V gene (reference sequence), the CDR1 and CDR2 loops are MNHEY and SMNVEV. RNA was extracted with the RNeasy kit and roughly 0.5 to 1 ug was reverse transcribed using random hexamers. The immunoSEQ multiplex PCR assay, covering 54 Vbeta and 13 Jbeta segments, was used to amplify TCR beta CDR3 regions. Bias from PCR amplification was corrected by using a synthetic template baseline for primer optimization and for computational correction. The authors' pipeline ran thus. Only productive sequences were kept, with reads annotated to V, D and J genes according to IMGT and analyzed in immunoSEQ Analyzer. Clonality was calculated as one minus the Shannon entropy normalized by log2 of the number of productive unique sequences. Public and private clones were assessed among the 100 most prevalent clones of each patient and control. A clone was defined as Susac-specific if it was absent from the healthy and MS cohorts, from about 1,100 published viral clones and from other ImmuneACCESS disease sequences. TCRdb handled the public reads itself, with Q25 trimming in fastp and clone calling in MiXCR, and kept productive beta chains. Each entry is one CDR3 protein sequence, shown with its most common DNA and genes. The V and J calls shown here were made by TCRdb, not taken from the authors' results. The sample table lists about 130,000 distinct CDR3 sequences, around 90% of them with a count of one. The ten largest clones represent around 0.24% of the sample.

The receptor chain draws on TRBV27 and TRBJ2-7; the central 7 bases match TRBD1. The sequenced sample was CD8+ T cells from PBMCs. The receptor's source is a human donor with multiple sclerosis. The CDR3 region reads CASSSTGPSYEQYF. The DNA is as follows: TGTGCCAGCAGTTCGACAGGGCCCTCCTACGAGCAGTACTTC.